Sequencing of this TCR beta chain was carried out in a study of patients and donors after allogeneic stem cell transplantation. This clonotype was counted many times. The V end lost 6 bases, the J end lost 5 bases, and 20 bases lay between the germline ends. Germline-derived CDR1 and CDR2 are WSHSY and SAAADI. The CDR3 runs 16 residues. Each CDR3 protein gets one entry after TCRdb re-called the RT-PCR reads with MiXCR. Here the sample spans about 87,000 distinct CDR3 sequences, approximately 5% being singletons. The V and J genes are TRBV10-2 and TRBJ2-1, with D maybe TRBD2 (6 bases). The receptor was isolated from a human donor who was either an allogeneic HSCT recipient or a stem cell or donor lymphocyte infusion donor (not recorded which). It is not recorded whose cells these are; they may come from a transplant donor. Sequenced input: blood, either unsorted or a sorted T cell fraction (not recorded which). This CDR3 reads CASSSLGGTDHNEQFF. The CDR3 bases are TGCGCCAGCAGCTCTTTGGGCGGGACGGATCACAATGAGCAGTTCTTC.